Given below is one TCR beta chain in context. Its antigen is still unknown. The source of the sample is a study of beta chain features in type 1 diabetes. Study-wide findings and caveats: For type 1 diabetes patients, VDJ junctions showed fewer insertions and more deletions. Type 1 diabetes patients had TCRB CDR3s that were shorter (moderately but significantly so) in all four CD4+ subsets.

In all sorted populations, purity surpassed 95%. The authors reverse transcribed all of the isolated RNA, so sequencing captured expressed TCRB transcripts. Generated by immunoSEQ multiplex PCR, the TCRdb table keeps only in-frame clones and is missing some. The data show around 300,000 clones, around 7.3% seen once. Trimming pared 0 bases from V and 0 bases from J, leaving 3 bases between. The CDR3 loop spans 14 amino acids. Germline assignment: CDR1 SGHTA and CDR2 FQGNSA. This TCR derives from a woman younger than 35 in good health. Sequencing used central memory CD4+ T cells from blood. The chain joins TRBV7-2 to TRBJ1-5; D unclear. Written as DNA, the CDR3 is TGTGCCAGCAGCTTAGCTTTTAGCAATCAGCCCCAGCATTTT. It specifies CASSLAFSNQPQHF.